This T cell receptor (beta chain) is from a study of cytomegalovirus exposure and HLA in healthy donors. About the study: A data release that came early held around 85 million unique TCRs from HLA-typed donors. Regarding the study as a whole: A later analysis revealed that TCR association rates differed between HLA loci, peaking at DRB1 and bottoming out at HLA-C. Through in vitro validation, three CMV-associated chains were shown to be specific for CMV antigens. In a later analysis, TCR beta V- and J-gene trimming showed a link to a missense DCLRE1C variant.

With regard to this clone: Its specificity is not known.

The germline CDR1 and CDR2 sequences are SGHAT and FQNNGV. The CDR3 is 14 amino acids. V lost 0 bases and J lost 6, with 10 bases in between. The PCR had 60 Vbeta and 13 Jbeta primers. TCRdb keeps only in-frame clones here, not all; method: immunoSEQ multiplex PCR. The table has about 200,000 clones, approximately 82% seen once. The chain employs TRBV11-2 and TRBJ2-3; a possible D gene is TRBD2 (6 bases). Sequenced: PBMCs. The source of this sequence is a male donor in good health and CMV-seronegative. CDR3 sequence (DNA): TGTGCCAGCAGCTTAGATCTCGGGGGTGATACGCAGTATTTT. This gives the protein CASSLDLGGDTQYF.